The rows below give T cell receptor beta chains drawn from one sample of a study of shared clonotypes between healthy human individuals. Sequenced by immunoSEQ multiplex PCR; TCRdb stores in-frame clones only, minus some. There are more than 2 million clones in the sample; around 95% occur only once, and over 1.5% lies in the top ten. The sample was naive CD8+ T cells from PBMCs. The receptors come from a young man in good health. Some clones in this sample may be carry-over from other donors' samples. CDR3s leave out the opening cysteine and the closing phenylalanine or tryptophan. D genes are given only for firm matches.

v_call d_call cdr3_length cdr3_aa
TRBV9 NA 15 ASSASGGRPITDTQY
TRBV27 NA 14 ASSLESAGNTGELF
TRBV27 NA 15 ASTPDRRRGDSYEQY
TRBV27 NA 13 ASSYLGIMNTEAF
TRBV7-2 TRBD1 12 ASSLAGGSYEQY
TRBV11-2 NA 15 ASSLEWSALSYNEQF
TRBV7-9 NA 15 ASSLGLNRELDQPQH
TRBV7-9 NA 10 ASSFEPGEQY
TRBV27 TRBD2 15 ASSFLPKREGPNEQF
TRBV15 NA 11 ATSRDRVGGYT
TRBV9 TRBD2 14 ASSASSGGSQDTQY
TRBV27 NA 11 ASSPLASETQY
TRBV20-1 NA 9 SARGVYEQY
TRBV15 NA 13 ATSGRQGVFYEQY
TRBV15 NA 10 ATSSSGNTIY
TRBV29-1 TRBD1 13 SAPVGDRGLETQY
TRBV6-1 NA 11 ASRPLSSYEQY
TRBV30 NA 9 AWRVSTEAF
TRBV6-5 NA 9 ASSYSGEQF
TRBV28 NA 12 ASSFSGLPYEQY
TRBV5-1 NA 14 ASSLALADWDYEQY
TRBV13 TRBD1 12 ASSLTGVGNTIY
TRBV5-5 NA 11 ASSLVSTTEAF
TRBV9 TRBD2 13 ASSGGLAGAYEQY
TRBV30 NA 12 AWSETSSGNTIY
TRBV7-9 NA 11 ASLHSGTYEQY
TRBV7-9 TRBD2 13 ASSVLAGENNEQF
TRBV5-6 NA 12 ASSLGASNYGYT
TRBV4-1 NA 14 ASSQEASRGGYEQY
TRBV20-1 NA 9 SARWGAEAF
TRBV7-9 TRBD1 14 ASTPPGTGEAGELF
TRBV19 TRBD1 13 ASSLPDRVKTEAF
TRBV9 NA 13 ASSGAYLPGYTQY
TRBV13 TRBD2 14 ASSSFRTSGRDEQF
TRBV25-1 TRBD2 15 ASRTSGTSGPKETQY
TRBV27 NA 12 ASSLGRGHTEAF
TRBV4-3 TRBD2 15 ASSQDPTSGPYNEQF
TRBV5-1 NA 13 ASSPMEGLAYEQY
TRBV21-1 NA 10 ASSIDTGELF
TRBV11-3 NA 12 ASSLEWGPYGYT
TRBV29-1 NA 11 SVEDRGAYGYT
TRBV5-6 NA 9 ASSLSREQY